This entry features one T cell receptor beta chain sequence. Its matching antigen is unknown. Read sequence stops 3 residues before the CDR3 end, and the germline J gene provides the missing end. The sample is drawn from a study of T cells in women clearing cervical HPV infection. Overall study context: For cases, blood was sampled a median 149 days after lesion detection, interquartile range about 90 to 230 days. Findings and limits, study-wide: CIN3+ cases had significantly higher TCR richness than controls; evenness did not differ. It is unknown whether associations predate infection; no effector/memory or HPV-specific sorting.

Using immunoSEQ multiplex PCR, the repertoire was profiled, and TCRdb retains in-frame clones only, with some absent. The sample's table shows about 31,000 clones. The CDR3 length is 15 residues. Germline V gene lookup returns CDR1 SSHAT and CDR2 FNYEAQ (reference sequence). V shed 5 bases, J shed 2 bases, and the junction held 8 bases outside the gene matches. The chain uses TRBV7-7 and TRBJ2-5, with 7 bases that match TRBD1. The source is a woman between 18 and 75 years old with a cervical HPV16 infection that either progressed to CIN3+ or cleared (not recorded which). Specimen: blood buffy coat. CDR3 sequence: CASSRIGTAQETQYF. Incomplete CDR3 DNA: TGTGCCAGCAGCCGGATAGGGACAGCACAAGAGACC. Together with reference TRBV7-7 and TRBJ2-5, the CDR3 gives the full variable domain: GAGVSQSPRYKVTKRGQDVTLRCDPISSHATLYWYQQALGQGPEFLTYFNYEAQPDKSGLPSDRFSAERPEGSISTLTIQRTEQRDSAMYRCASSRIGTAQETQYFGPGTRLLVL.